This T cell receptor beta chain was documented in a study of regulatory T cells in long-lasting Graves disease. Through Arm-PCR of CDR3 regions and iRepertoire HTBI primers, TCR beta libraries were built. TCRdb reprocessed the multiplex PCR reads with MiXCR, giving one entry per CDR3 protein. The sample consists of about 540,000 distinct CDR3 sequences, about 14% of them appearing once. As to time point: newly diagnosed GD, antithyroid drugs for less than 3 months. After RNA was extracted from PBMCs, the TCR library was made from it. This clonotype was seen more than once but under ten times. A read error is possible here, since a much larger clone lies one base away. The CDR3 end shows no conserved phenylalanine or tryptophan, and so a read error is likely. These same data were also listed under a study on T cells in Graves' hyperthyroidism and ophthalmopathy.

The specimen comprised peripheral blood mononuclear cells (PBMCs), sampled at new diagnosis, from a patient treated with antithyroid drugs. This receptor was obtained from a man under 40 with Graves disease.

The CDR3 DNA reads as TGTGCCTGGAGTGCAAGACAGAACACTGAAGCTTTCCTT. Translating gives CAWSARQNTEAFL. The rearrangement uses TRBV30 and TRBJ1-1; D uncertain. The germline V gene has CDR1 GTSNPN and CDR2 SVGIG (reference sequence). Trimming pared 1 base from V and 1 base from J, leaving 7 bases between. The CDR3 covers 13 residues.